This record looks at one T cell receptor beta chain sequence and its context. The source of the sample is a study of T cells in localized non-small cell lung cancer. Method: immunoSEQ multiplex PCR; TCRdb's copy keeps in-frame clones and lacks some. The sample has approximately 81,000 clones; 88% are singletons. The length of the CDR3 is 15 residues. Trimming shortened V by 3 bases and J by 3 bases, and 12 bases separated the two germline ends. Germline V lookup: CDR1 MRHNA, CDR2 SNTAGT. The sample in question was peripheral blood, obtained before any cancer treatment. This clonotype was obtained from a woman aged 35 to 70 with stage I squamous cell lung carcinoma. The rearrangement links TRBV6-4 to TRBJ2-1; D is perhaps TRBD2 (7 bases). The CDR3 DNA reads TGTGCCAGCAGTGAAGGCGGGGGCTTCTACAATGAGCAGTTCTTC. It yields the protein CASSEGGGFYNEQFF.